A selection of T cell receptor beta chains follows, all from one sample in a study of blood T cell repertoires in COVID-19. The protocol was immunoSEQ multiplex PCR, while the TCRdb copy is restricted to in-frame clones and leaves out a portion. The sample consists of 130,000 or so clones, under 90% of them appearing once. Sequenced sample: peripheral blood. Source of these receptors: a woman between 55 and 75 years old with active or convalescent COVID-19. Each CDR3 is given without its conserved first and last residue. The order of the fields is J gene, V gene, D gene, CDR3 protein. The D gene is left open where the match is weak.

TRBJ2-7	TRBV6-5	TRBD1	ASSYSGTGGAYEQY
TRBJ2-1	TRBV3-1/TRBV3-2	TRBD2	ASSQDQRGEGEQF
TRBJ2-2	TRBV27	-	ASSPPGWELF
TRBJ1-2	TRBV18	-	ASSPAGAPGYGYT
TRBJ2-1	TRBV7-2	-	ASSSPGIYNEQF
TRBJ2-7	TRBV24-1	-	ATSEGQVAGAIGKQY
TRBJ2-3	TRBV10-2	-	ASSEPTGTLLWGGLTDTQY
TRBJ2-1	TRBV7-2	TRBD2	ASSRGVYNEQF
TRBJ1-3	TRBV5-1	-	ASSLVSATLSGNTIY
TRBJ2-1	TRBV11-2	TRBD2	ASSSGTSGVYNEQF
TRBJ2-1	TRBV6-4	TRBD2	ASSTGTSGSNEQF